This T cell receptor (beta chain) was obtained from a study of patients and donors after allogeneic stem cell transplantation (dated by TCRdb to 2018 to 2021). Worth noting for this clonotype: Its recognized antigen is unknown. No per-base quality is available; no much larger clone lies one base away.

The protocol used for the library was RT-PCR. For sequencing, a NextSeq 550 was employed. The raw public reads went through TCRdb reprocessing: fastp at Q25, MiXCR clone calling, in-frame beta chains kept. Here each entry gathers all rows of one CDR3 protein and keeps the most common genes and DNA. The sample yields about 74,000 distinct CDR3 sequences; 26% were counted once. Clones ranked in the top ten supply 26% of the sample. The CDR3 has 17 amino acids, counting the end cysteine and phenylalanine. Kept here is only the CDR3 DNA, which spans 51 bases and is read in frame from base 1. Trimming at the junction amounts to 5 bases on V and 2 bases on J, and the germline ends lie 21 bases apart.

The chain uses TRBV12-3 or TRBV12-4 and TRBJ2-5; TRBD2 is a weak D gene call, 5 bases matching. Sequenced sample: blood, either unsorted or a sorted T cell fraction (not recorded which). The sequence derives from a human donor who was either an allogeneic HSCT recipient or a stem cell or donor lymphocyte infusion donor (not recorded which). It is not recorded whose cells these are; they may come from a transplant donor. The bases read TGTGCCAGCAGTGGGGATGAGGGATTAGCTAAGCAAGAGACCCAGTACTTC. It codes for CASSGDEGLAKQETQYF.